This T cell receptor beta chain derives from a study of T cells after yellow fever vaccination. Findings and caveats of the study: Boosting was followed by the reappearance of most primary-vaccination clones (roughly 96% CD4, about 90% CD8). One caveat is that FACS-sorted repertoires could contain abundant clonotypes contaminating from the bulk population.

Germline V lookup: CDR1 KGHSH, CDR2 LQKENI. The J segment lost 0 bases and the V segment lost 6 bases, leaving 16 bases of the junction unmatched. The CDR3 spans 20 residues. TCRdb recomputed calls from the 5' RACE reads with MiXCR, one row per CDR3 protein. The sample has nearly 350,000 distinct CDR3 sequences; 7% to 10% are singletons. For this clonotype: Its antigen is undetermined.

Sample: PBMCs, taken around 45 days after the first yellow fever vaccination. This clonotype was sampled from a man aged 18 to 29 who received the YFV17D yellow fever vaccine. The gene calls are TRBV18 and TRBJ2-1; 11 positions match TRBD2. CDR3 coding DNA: TGTGCCAGCTCTCCTCGAGGGCTAGCGGGGGGCCGCAGCTCCTACAATGAGCAGTTCTTC. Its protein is CASSPRGLAGGRSSYNEQFF.